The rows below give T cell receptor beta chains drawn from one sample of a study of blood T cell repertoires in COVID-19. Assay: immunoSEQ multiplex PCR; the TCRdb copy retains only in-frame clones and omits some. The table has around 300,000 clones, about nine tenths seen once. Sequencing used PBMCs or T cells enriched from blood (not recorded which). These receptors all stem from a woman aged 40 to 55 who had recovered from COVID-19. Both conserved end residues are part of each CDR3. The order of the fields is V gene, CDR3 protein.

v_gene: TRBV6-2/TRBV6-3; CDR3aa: CASSYLAGGTYEQYF
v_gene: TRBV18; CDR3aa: CASSPPPSGSDEQFF
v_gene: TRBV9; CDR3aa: CASSKSGSYPTYEQYF
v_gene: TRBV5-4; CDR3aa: CASSGDSSSYEQYF
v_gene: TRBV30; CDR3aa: CAWSGLAGGFQTQYF
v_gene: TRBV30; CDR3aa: CAWSAEAAAPLHF
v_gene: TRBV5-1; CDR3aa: CASSLAGDGRYGYTF
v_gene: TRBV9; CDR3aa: CASSPGLNYEQYF
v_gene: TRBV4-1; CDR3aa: CASKHEEGNYGYTF
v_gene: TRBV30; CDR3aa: CAWSVHRFNGYTF
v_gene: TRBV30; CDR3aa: CAWRSRWDTNYGYTF
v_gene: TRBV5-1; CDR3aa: CASSLMDRQETQYF
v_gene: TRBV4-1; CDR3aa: CASSPGRPPGFYNSPLHF
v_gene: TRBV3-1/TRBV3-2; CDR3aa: CASSGALSYGYTF
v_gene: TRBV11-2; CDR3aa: CASSSTTGNEKLFF
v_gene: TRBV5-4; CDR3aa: CASSTGQGVETQYF
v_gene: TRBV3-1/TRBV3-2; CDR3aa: CASSQGSGGANEQFF
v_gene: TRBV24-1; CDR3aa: CATSASGIVSSYNEQFF
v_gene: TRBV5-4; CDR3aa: CASSRTSGAHNEQFF
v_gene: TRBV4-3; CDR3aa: CASSQEPTQGHGYTF
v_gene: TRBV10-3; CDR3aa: CAISTGVSYGYTF
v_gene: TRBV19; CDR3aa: CASSIDRYTEAFF
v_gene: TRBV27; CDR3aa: CASSLKWGVRFEKLFF
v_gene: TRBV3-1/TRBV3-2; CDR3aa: CASSQDLGAIGYTF